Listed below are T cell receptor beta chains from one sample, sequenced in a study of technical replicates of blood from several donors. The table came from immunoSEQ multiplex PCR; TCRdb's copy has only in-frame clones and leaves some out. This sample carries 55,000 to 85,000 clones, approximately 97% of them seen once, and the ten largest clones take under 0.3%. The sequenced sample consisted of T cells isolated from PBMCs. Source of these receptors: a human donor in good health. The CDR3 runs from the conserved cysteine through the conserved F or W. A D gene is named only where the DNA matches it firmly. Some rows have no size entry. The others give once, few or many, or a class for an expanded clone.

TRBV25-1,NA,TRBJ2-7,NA,TGTGCCAGCAGCGGTTTCTACGAGCAGTACTTC,CASSGFYEQYF
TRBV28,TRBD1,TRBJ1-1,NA,TGTGCCAGCAGTCGTACAACAGGGGCCATGAACACTGAAGCTTTCTTT,CASSRTTGAMNTEAFF
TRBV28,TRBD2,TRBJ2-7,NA,TGTGCCAGCAGCAGGCCAGCGGGGGGCTACGAGCAGTACTTC,CASSRPAGGYEQYF
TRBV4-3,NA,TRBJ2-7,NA,TGCGCCAGCAGCCAAGTTTTACACCACTCCTACGAGCAGTACTTC,CASSQVLHHSYEQYF
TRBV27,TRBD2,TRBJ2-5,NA,TGTGCCAGCAGTTTAGGACTAGCGAAGACCCAGTACTTC,CASSLGLAKTQYF
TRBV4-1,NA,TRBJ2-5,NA,TGCGCCAGCAGCCAAAACAGTGTCGCGGAGACCCAGTACTTC,CASSQNSVAETQYF
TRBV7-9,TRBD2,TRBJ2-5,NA,TGTGCCAGCAGCTTTCTAGCGGGAGGAGAGACCCAGTACTTC,CASSFLAGGETQYF
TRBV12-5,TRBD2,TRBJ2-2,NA,TGTGCTAGTGGTCCCACTAGCGGGAGCGGCACCGGGGAGCTGTTTTTT,CASGPTSGSGTGELFF
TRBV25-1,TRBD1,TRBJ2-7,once,TGTGCCAGCAGTGAATACGTCTTCCAGACAGGGGCCTACTTC,CASSEYVFQTGAYF
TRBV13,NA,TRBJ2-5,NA,TGTGCCAGCAGCCTACGGTACCAAGAGACCCAGTACTTC,CASSLRYQETQYF
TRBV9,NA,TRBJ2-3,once,TGTGCCAGCAGCGTAGAGGAGAGGGGGTCTTTGACAGATACGCAGTATTTT,CASSVEERGSLTDTQYF
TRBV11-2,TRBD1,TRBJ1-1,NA,TGTGCCAGCAGCCTGGACAGGGTTATAGCTTTCTTT,CASSLDRVIAFF
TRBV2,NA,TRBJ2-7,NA,TGTGCCAGCACAATTAGCAGGGGCGAGCAGTACTTC,CASTISRGEQYF
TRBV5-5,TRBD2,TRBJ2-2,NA,TGTGCCAGCAGCCCGCTAGCGGGACGGGACGGGGAGCTGTTTTTT,CASSPLAGRDGELFF
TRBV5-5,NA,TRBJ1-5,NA,TGTGCCAGCAGCATCTTGACAGGATATCAGCCCCAGCATTTT,CASSILTGYQPQHF
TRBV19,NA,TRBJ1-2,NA,TGTGCCAGTAGTCGTCTTCCAGAAACTAACTATGGCTACACCTTC,CASSRLPETNYGYTF
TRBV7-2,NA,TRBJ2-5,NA,TGTGCCAGCAGCCCGAGCGTCCAAGAGACCCAGTACTTC,CASSPSVQETQYF
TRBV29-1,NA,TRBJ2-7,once,TGCAGCGTTGGGGGCGACATTTCCTACGAGCAGTACTTC,CSVGGDISYEQYF
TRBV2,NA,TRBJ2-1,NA,TGTGCCAGCACTGACCTGGACTACTTAACCTACAATGAGCAGTTCTTC,CASTDLDYLTYNEQFF
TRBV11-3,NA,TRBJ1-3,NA,TGTGCCAGCAGCTTCTACTCTGGAAACACCATATATTTT,CASSFYSGNTIYF
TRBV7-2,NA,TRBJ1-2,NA,TGTGCCAGCAGCCCGACATCTAACTATGGCTACACCTTC,CASSPTSNYGYTF
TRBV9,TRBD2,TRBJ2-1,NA,TGTGCCAGCAGCTTGACTAGCGGGAGCCACAATGAGCAGTTCTTC,CASSLTSGSHNEQFF
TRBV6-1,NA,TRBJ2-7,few,TGTGCCAGCAGTGGTGGGGCGGACTCCTACGAGCAGTACTTC,CASSGGADSYEQYF
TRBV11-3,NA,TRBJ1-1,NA,TGTGCCAGCAGCTTACGGGAGGATGGCACTGAAGCTTTCTTT,CASSLREDGTEAFF
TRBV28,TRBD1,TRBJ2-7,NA,TGTGCCAGCAGGACCGGTTCCGGGACAGGGGATCGGGAGCAGTACTTC,CASRTGSGTGDREQYF
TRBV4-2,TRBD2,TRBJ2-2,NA,TGTGCCAGCAGCCAAGATAGCGGGGCCGGGGAGCTGTTTTTT,CASSQDSGAGELFF
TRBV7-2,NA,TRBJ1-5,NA,TGTGCCAGCAGCTTAGAGGCAGGGTTCAATCAGCCCCAGCATTTT,CASSLEAGFNQPQHF
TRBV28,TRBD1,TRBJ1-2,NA,TGTGCCAGCAGTTTTCTAGGACAGGGAGATTTCTATGGCTACACCTTC,CASSFLGQGDFYGYTF
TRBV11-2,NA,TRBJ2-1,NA,TGTGCCAGCAGCCCCGGGAGAAACTACAATGAGCAGTTCTTC,CASSPGRNYNEQFF
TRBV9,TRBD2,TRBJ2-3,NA,TGTGCCAGCAGCGTAGGGGGACTAGCGACGTATACAGATACGCAGTATTTT,CASSVGGLATYTDTQYF
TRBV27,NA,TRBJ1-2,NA,TGTGCCAGCAGTTTGGTTGGGCATAGCTATGGCTACACCTTC,CASSLVGHSYGYTF
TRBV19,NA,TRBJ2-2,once,TGTGCCAGTAGTTTAACGGACAGAAACACCGGGGAGCTGTTTTTT,CASSLTDRNTGELFF
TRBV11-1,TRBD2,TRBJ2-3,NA,TGTGCCAGCAGCTTAGAGAATAGCGGGATAGATACGCAGTATTTT,CASSLENSGIDTQYF
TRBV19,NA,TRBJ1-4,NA,TGTGCCAGTACTTCACAGGGCTGGGGTGAAAAACTGTTTTTT,CASTSQGWGEKLFF
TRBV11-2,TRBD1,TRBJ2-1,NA,TGTGCCAGCAGCTACTCGACAGGGGACAATGAGCAGTTCTTC,CASSYSTGDNEQFF
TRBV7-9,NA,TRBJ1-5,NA,TGTGCCAGCAGCTTGGGGGGGCAACAGCCCCAGCATTTT,CASSLGGQQPQHF
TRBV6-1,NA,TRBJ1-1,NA,TGTGCCAGCAGTGAAAGGTCAGGGACTGAAGCTTTCTTT,CASSERSGTEAFF
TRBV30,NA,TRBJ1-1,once,TGTGCCTGGAGATTGGCGGTCACTGAAGCTTTCTTT,CAWRLAVTEAFF
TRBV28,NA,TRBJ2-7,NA,TGTGCCAGCAGTTGGCACCGGGACTACGAGCAGTACTTC,CASSWHRDYEQYF
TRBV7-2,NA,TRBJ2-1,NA,TGTGCCAGCAGCTTAGCCTTCCAGGGACTCAAAATAAGGGATGAGCAGTTCTTC,CASSLAFQGLKIRDEQFF
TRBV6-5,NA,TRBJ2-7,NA,TGTGCCAGCAGTTACTGGGGCTCCGAGCAGTACTTC,CASSYWGSEQYF
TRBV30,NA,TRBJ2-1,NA,TGTGCCTGGAGTCGGTTTTCCTCCTACAATGAGCAGTTCTTC,CAWSRFSSYNEQFF
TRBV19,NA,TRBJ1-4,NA,TGTGCCAGTACCACACCAGGCCGAGGCGGAGGAAATAATGAAAAACTGTTTTTT,CASTTPGRGGGNNEKLFF
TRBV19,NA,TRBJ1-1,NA,TGTGCCAGTGTCGAGGGCCTGAGCACTGAAGCTTTCTTT,CASVEGLSTEAFF
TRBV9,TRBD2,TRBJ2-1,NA,TGTGCCAGCAGCGTAAGCGGGAGAGACTACAATGAGCAGTTCTTC,CASSVSGRDYNEQFF
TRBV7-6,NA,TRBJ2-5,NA,TGTGCCAGCAGCTTAAGCAGGGGATTGGGAGAGACCCAGTACTTC,CASSLSRGLGETQYF
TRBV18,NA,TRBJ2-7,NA,TGTGCCAGCTCACCGTTCGGGGAGAGCTCCTACGAGCAGTACTTC,CASSPFGESSYEQYF
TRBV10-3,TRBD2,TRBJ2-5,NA,TGTGCCACCAAGCCAGAGCGGGATTTAGAGACCCAGTACTTC,CATKPERDLETQYF
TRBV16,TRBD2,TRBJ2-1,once,TGTGCCAGCAGCCAATTAGGGAGGGACAATGAGCAGTTCTTC,CASSQLGRDNEQFF